Listed below are T cell receptor beta chains from one sample, sequenced in a study of OX40 agonist ivuxolimab in advanced cancers. The assay was immunoSEQ multiplex PCR, and TCRdb's table has in-frame clones only and misses some. The data show about 98,000 clones, more than 85% seen once. The sequenced sample was CD4+ or CD8+ T cells sorted from blood, obtained in a trial of the OX40 agonist ivuxolimab. The receptors were sampled from an adult with an advanced solid tumor such as melanoma, head and neck, liver or kidney cancer. The CDR3 runs from the conserved cysteine through the conserved F or W. A D gene is named only where the DNA matches it firmly. A clone size is listed for some rows: how often the clone was seen (once, few, many), or a class if it is expanded.

size	J	D	V	CDR3	DNA
.	TRBJ2-1	.	TRBV28	CASSGGSPYNEQFF	TGTGCCAGCAGCGGGGGCTCACCGTACAATGAGCAGTTCTTC
.	TRBJ1-2	TRBD1	TRBV18	CASSLGQGDDGYTF	TGTGCCAGCTCGCTGGGACAGGGTGACGATGGCTACACCTTC
few	TRBJ1-5	.	TRBV6-5	CASSYRQSNQPQHF	TGTGCCAGCAGTTACCGACAGAGCAATCAGCCCCAGCATTTT
.	TRBJ1-5	TRBD1	TRBV28	CASGRWTGGEQPQHF	TGTGCCAGCGGCCGGTGGACAGGGGGCGAGCAGCCCCAGCATTTT
.	TRBJ1-3	.	TRBV6-5	CASSYLPGNTIYF	TGTGCCAGCAGTTACTTACCCGGAAACACCATATATTTT
.	TRBJ1-1	.	TRBV5-8	CASNSDKNTEAFF	TGTGCCAGCAACTCCGACAAGAACACTGAAGCTTTCTTT
.	TRBJ2-1	.	TRBV6-5	CASSEGPARNEQFF	TGTGCCAGCAGTGAAGGCCCAGCTCGGAATGAGCAGTTCTTC
.	TRBJ1-5	TRBD1	TRBV28	CASRRQGALGQPQHF	TGTGCCAGCAGGCGACAGGGGGCGCTTGGTCAGCCCCAGCATTTT
.	TRBJ1-1	TRBD1	TRBV6-1	CASSERAGGRVDMAFF	TGTGCCAGCAGTGAACGGGCAGGGGGCCGGGTAGATATGGCTTTCTTT
.	TRBJ2-1	TRBD2	TRBV7-3	CASSLLAGNNEQFF	TGTGCCAGCAGCTTACTAGCGGGAAACAATGAGCAGTTCTTC
.	TRBJ1-2	.	TRBV5-1	CASSLGRLYGYTF	TGCGCCAGCAGCTTGGGACGCCTCTATGGCTACACCTTC
.	TRBJ1-4	.	TRBV29-1	CSVGVDYVTEKLFF	TGCAGCGTTGGGGTCGATTATGTTACTGAAAAACTGTTTTTT
few	TRBJ1-2	.	TRBV7-9	CASLPFSTSYGYTF	TGTGCCAGCTTACCCTTCTCGACGAGCTATGGCTACACCTTC
.	TRBJ2-3	.	TRBV5-4	CASSLNRGLTDTQYF	TGTGCCAGCAGCTTAAATCGGGGCCTCACAGATACGCAGTATTTT
.	TRBJ2-1	.	TRBV6-6	CASSYGVGGEQFF	TGTGCCAGCAGTTACGGGGTGGGGGGTGAGCAGTTCTTC
.	TRBJ2-1	TRBD2	TRBV11-2	CASSLGTSGSRDNEQFF	TGTGCCAGCAGCTTAGGGACTAGCGGGAGTAGGGACAATGAGCAGTTCTTC
.	TRBJ2-7	.	TRBV28	CASSLPPYEQYF	TGTGCCAGCAGTTTACCCCCCTACGAGCAGTACTTC
.	TRBJ2-1	TRBD2	TRBV2	CASSRDYASNEQFF	TGTGCCAGCAGTCGGGACTACGCTTCAAATGAGCAGTTCTTC
.	TRBJ1-5	TRBD1	TRBV4-2	CASSQGRTGYSNQPQHF	TGTGCCAGCAGCCAAGGTCGGACAGGTTATAGCAATCAGCCCCAGCATTTT
.	TRBJ1-6	TRBD1	TRBV19	CASRRRQGSSYNSPLHF	TGTGCCAGTAGACGAAGACAGGGGTCATCCTATAATTCACCCCTCCACTTT
once	TRBJ1-1	.	TRBV25-1	CASSEPGNTEAFF	TGTGCCAGCAGTGAACCCGGGAACACTGAAGCTTTCTTT
.	TRBJ2-1	TRBD2	TRBV30	CAWNLGTRAYNEQFF	TGTGCCTGGAATCTAGGGACTAGGGCTTACAATGAGCAGTTCTTC
.	TRBJ1-4	TRBD1	TRBV28	CASSLIGTDNEKLFF	TGTGCCAGCAGTTTAATTGGGACAGATAATGAAAAACTGTTTTTT
.	TRBJ1-1	TRBD1	TRBV7-6	CASSARDRPNTEAFF	TGTGCCAGCAGCGCGCGGGACAGGCCGAACACTGAAGCTTTCTTT
.	TRBJ2-7	.	TRBV6-5	CASGQGYEQYF	TGTGCCAGCGGGCAGGGGTACGAGCAGTACTTC
.	TRBJ2-3	.	TRBV5-6	CASSSYQDTQYF	TGTGCCAGCAGCTCGTACCAAGATACGCAGTATTTT
.	TRBJ2-1	TRBD2	TRBV2	CASARERDYNEQFF	TGTGCCAGCGCGAGAGAGCGGGATTACAATGAGCAGTTCTTC
.	TRBJ1-2	.	TRBV9	CASSPALYGYTF	TGTGCCAGCAGCCCCGCCCTCTATGGCTACACCTTC
.	TRBJ1-3	.	TRBV7-2	CASSLGSFSGNTIYF	TGTGCCAGCAGCTTAGGGTCCTTCTCTGGAAACACCATATATTTT
.	TRBJ1-5	TRBD1	TRBV6-1	CASSEFTGGYQPQHF	TGTGCCAGCAGTGAATTTACAGGGGGTTATCAGCCCCAGCATTTT
.	TRBJ1-6	.	TRBV30	CAWSVTGINSPLHF	TGTGCCTGGAGTGTAACAGGGATCAATTCACCCCTCCACTTT
.	TRBJ2-1	TRBD1	TRBV5-6	CASSLRQGLQFF	TGTGCCAGCAGCCTGAGACAGGGGCTGCAGTTCTTC
once	TRBJ2-2	.	TRBV15	CATSRGRGELFF	TGTGCCACCAGCAGGGGGAGAGGGGAGCTGTTTTTT
.	TRBJ1-3	TRBD1	TRBV7-9	CASSVGQGWNTIYF	TGTGCCAGCAGCGTAGGACAGGGGTGGAACACCATATATTTT
.	TRBJ1-4	.	TRBV10-3	CAIGSNEKLFF	TGTGCCATCGGGAGCAATGAAAAACTGTTTTTT
.	TRBJ1-2	TRBD1	TRBV12-5	CASGLGQGGTNYGYTF	TGTGCTAGTGGCCTAGGACAGGGAGGAACTAACTATGGCTACACCTTC
.	TRBJ2-2	.	TRBV5-5	CASSFASGGELFF	TGTGCCAGCAGCTTTGCCAGTGGCGGGGAGCTGTTTTTT
.	TRBJ1-2	TRBD1	TRBV4-3	CASSPALTGEYGYTF	TGCGCCAGCAGCCCAGCCCTTACAGGGGAATATGGCTACACCTTC
.	TRBJ1-1	.	TRBV5-1	CASSLDRANTEAFF	TGCGCCAGCAGCTTGGACAGGGCGAACACTGAAGCTTTCTTT
.	TRBJ1-1	.	TRBV6-6	CASSGIGTPRAEAFF	TGTGCCAGCAGCGGTATAGGGACGCCGAGGGCTGAAGCTTTCTTT